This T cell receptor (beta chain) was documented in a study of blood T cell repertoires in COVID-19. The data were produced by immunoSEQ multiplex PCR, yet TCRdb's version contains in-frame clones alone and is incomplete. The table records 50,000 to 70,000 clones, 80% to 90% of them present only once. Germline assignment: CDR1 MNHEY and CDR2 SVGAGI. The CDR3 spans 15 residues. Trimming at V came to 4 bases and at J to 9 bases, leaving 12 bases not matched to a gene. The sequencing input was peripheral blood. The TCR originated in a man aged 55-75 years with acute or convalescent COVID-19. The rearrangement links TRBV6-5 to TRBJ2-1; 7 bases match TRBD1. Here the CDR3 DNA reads TGTGCCAGCAGTTCTTGGACAGGTGGCGTCGGTGAGCAGTTCTTC. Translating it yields CASSSWTGGVGEQFF.